This T cell receptor beta chain was identified in a study of cytomegalovirus exposure and HLA in healthy donors. Use of 60 Vbeta and 13 Jbeta primers characterized the PCR. The table came from immunoSEQ multiplex PCR; TCRdb's copy has only in-frame clones and leaves some out. The sample consists of about 180,000 clones, around three quarters of them appearing once. V lost 10 bases to trimming and J lost 4 bases, with 16 bases between them. The CDR3 extends over 13 amino acids. Germline CDR1 reads MNHNS; CDR2 reads SASEGT. Sequencing input: PBMCs. This rearrangement joins TRBV6-1 to TRBJ2-5; D is perhaps TRBD2 (5 bases). The source is a woman in her 30s in good health and CMV-seropositive. Here the CDR3 reads CAISRDPGETQYF. The CDR3 bases are TGTGCCATCTCGAGGGATCCTGGAGAGACCCAGTACTTC.